This T cell receptor beta chain was profiled in a study of blood T cell repertoires in COVID-19. Study context: There were acute and convalescent COVID-19 samples, and they came from the United States, Italy and Spain.

J lost 4 bases, V lost 3 bases, and 5 bases had no gene match. This CDR3 has 16 residues. CDR1 and CDR2 from the germline V gene are MNHEY and SMNVEV (reference sequence). How the authors handled the data: Cell counts per sample came from amplifying reference gene primers. TCRdb's table, derived via immunoSEQ multiplex PCR, lists solely in-frame clones and lacks some. V, J and clone size were drawn from that table, and D and trimming were deduced from the DNA. The sample gives about 270,000 clones, approximately 84% of which show up once; more than 1.2% is in the top ten. The origin of this receptor is a human donor with COVID-19, enrolled during active disease. The donor label of this sample is uncertain. The source material was peripheral blood. The chain employs TRBV27 and TRBJ2-2; 10 bases are a match to TRBD2. The DNA of the CDR3 is TGTGCCAGCAGTTTCCTAGCGGGAGCGGGCACCGGGGAGCTGTTTTTT. It is translated as CASSFLAGAGTGELFF.